The 31 T cell receptor beta chains given below trace back to one sample, sequenced in a study of OX40 agonist ivuxolimab in advanced cancers. The repertoire was sequenced with immunoSEQ multiplex PCR; TCRdb's copy has only in-frame clones and lacks some. The sample shows 3,000 to 3,500 clones, around 80% of them seen only once. Sequencing used CD4+ or CD8+ T cells sorted from blood, obtained in a trial of the OX40 agonist ivuxolimab. These receptors all stem from an adult with an advanced solid tumor such as melanoma, head and neck, liver or kidney cancer.

The DNA for the CDR3 is TGTGCCAGCAGTTTTACCCCGGGACAGGTCCGGGAGCTGTTTTTT. Its translation is CASSFTPGQVRELFF. This sequence joins TRBV27 and TRBJ2-2, with 8 bases that match TRBD1. CDR3 length equals 15 residues. V lost 3 bases to trimming and J lost 9 bases; unmatched junction nucleotides: 9. In germline, CDR1 is MNHEY, CDR2 SMNVEV (reference sequence).

The chain carries TRBV14 and TRBJ2-1, with D possibly being TRBD2 (6 bases). This CDR3 has 16 residues. V was shortened by 2 bases and J by 4 bases, with 15 bases between the two germline ends. In germline, CDR1 is SGHDN, CDR2 FVKESK. The CDR3 nucleotides read TGTGCCAGCAGCCAAACCGGCGGGATTAATTACAATGAGCAGTTCTTC. It translates to CASSQTGGINYNEQFF.

The chain joins TRBV2 to TRBJ2-4; TRBD2 might be the D (7 bases). V lost 5 bases, J lost 1 base, and 12 bases lay in between. The CDR3 loop spans 15 amino acids. CDR1 is SNHLY and CDR2 is FYNNEI in the germline V gene. The CDR3 DNA sequence: TGTGCCAGCAGTTCCGGGGGGCTTGCCAAAAACATTCAGTACTTC. This encodes CASSSGGLAKNIQYF.

The CDR3 spells CASSQVSGASGNTIYF. The CDR3 coding sequence is TGCGCCAGCAGCCAAGTGTCAGGGGCCTCTGGAAACACCATATATTTT. The chain links TRBV4-1 to TRBJ1-3; D possibly corresponds to TRBD1 (6 bases). CDR3 size: 16 residues. Germline CDR1 reads MGHRA; CDR2 reads YSYEKL. The V gene lost 1 base and the J gene lost 0 bases, with 10 bases spanning the gap.

This chain uses TRBV12-5 with TRBJ1-1; D call uncertain. The CDR3 is 15 residues long. V was pared by 6 bases and J by 1 base, with 15 bases between. Per the germline V gene, CDR1 is LGHNT and CDR2 is FRNRAP. CDR3 nucleotide sequence: TGTGCTAGTGGCCTCCCGGCAGCAGCGAACACTGAAGCTTTCTTT. It yields the protein CASGLPAAANTEAFF.

This clone was counted a few times. This chain connects TRBV7-9 to TRBJ2-7; 8 bases are a match to TRBD1. CDR1 and CDR2 from the germline V gene are SEHNR and FQNEAQ (reference sequence). The trim removed 5 bases at V and 2 bases at J, leaving 5 bases unmatched. CDR3 size: 14 residues. The CDR3 protein is CASSARQGTYEQYF. CDR3 in DNA: TGTGCCAGCAGCGCCAGACAGGGGACCTACGAGCAGTACTTC.

V gene TRBV5-6 combines with J gene TRBJ2-7, with 8 bases that match TRBD1. There are 15 residues in the CDR3. Germline V gene data show CDR1 as SGHDT and CDR2 as YYEEEE. V gave up 5 bases and J gave up 6 bases; unmatched junction bases: 13. The CDR3 here is CASRGRGRISGEQYF. CDR3 DNA: TGTGCCAGCAGGGGCAGGGGGCGGATCAGTGGCGAGCAGTACTTC.

In DNA form, the CDR3 reads TGCGCCAGCAGCCAAGATTGGGCTAGCGGGAGCCATGAGCAGTTCTTC. Translation: CASSQDWASGSHEQFF. The rearrangement joins TRBV4-1 to TRBJ2-1, with 10 bases that match TRBD2. CDR3 size: 16 residues. With 0 bases clipped from V and 8 bases from J, the junction kept 7 bases outside the gene matches. Germline loops: CDR1 MGHRA, CDR2 YSYEKL.

The chain has TRBV6-1 and TRBJ1-6, with 9 positions matching TRBD1. Germline lookup yields CDR1 MNHNS and CDR2 SASEGT. The CDR3 extends over 13 amino acids. V shed 6 bases and J 7 bases; nucleotides not matched to a gene: 1. The CDR3 here is CASRGQGNSPLHF. As DNA, the CDR3 is TGTGCCAGCAGGGGACAGGGAAATTCACCCCTCCACTTT.

This chain uses TRBV2 with TRBJ2-7, with 9 positions matching TRBD1. V lost 5 bases and J lost 5; bases outside the gene matches: 7. The CDR3 totals 14 residues. The germline gives CDR1 SNHLY, CDR2 FYNNEI. The CDR3 region has the DNA TGTGCCAGCAGTTCCGGGACAGGGTATGACGAGCAGTACTTC. The encoded protein is CASSSGTGYDEQYF.

The rearrangement links TRBV28 to TRBJ1-4; 8 bases fit TRBD1. The CDR3 sequence is 14 residues long. The ends lost 5 bases at V and 4 bases at J; junction bases unmatched: 3. Germline V lookup: CDR1 MDHEN, CDR2 SYDVKM. The DNA for the CDR3 is TGTGCCAGCAGTAAGGACAGGGTTAATGAAAAACTGTTTTTT. Protein sequence: CASSKDRVNEKLFF.

The chain couples TRBV7-9 to TRBJ2-7, with TRBD2 matching 11 bases. Trimming cost V 3 bases and J 3 bases; bases outside gene matches: 7. Per germline, CDR1 SEHNR and CDR2 FQNEAQ (reference sequence). This CDR3 is 16 amino acids long. Here the CDR3 DNA reads TGTGCCAGCAGCTTGGGACTAGCGGAATACGTCTACGAGCAGTACTTC. Translation: CASSLGLAEYVYEQYF.

CDR3 coding DNA: TGTGCCAGCACTCCGGGTCCGGGGGGAGCTCAGCCCCAGCATTTT. Its protein is CASTPGPGGAQPQHF. The chain recombines TRBV28 with TRBJ1-5, with D perhaps matching TRBD1 (5 bases). The CDR3 extends over 15 amino acids. Germline V CDR1 and CDR2: MDHEN, SYDVKM. V was pared by 7 bases and J by 6 bases, with 19 bases between. Filled out from reference TRBV28 and TRBJ1-5, the complete variable domain reads DVKVTQSSRYLVKRTGEKVFLECVQDMDHENMFWYRQDPGLGLRLIYFSYDVKMKEKGDIPEGYSVSREKKERFSLILESASTNQTSMYLCASTPGPGGAQPQHFGDGTRLSIL.

This clone was recorded a few times. V and J are TRBV28 and TRBJ2-7; maybe TRBD2 (5 bases). The CDR3 extends over 12 amino acids. V dropped 7 bases and J dropped 6 bases, with 13 bases sitting between them. CDR1 is MDHEN, CDR2 SYDVKM, per germline. The CDR3 DNA follows: TGTGCCAGCACCTATCCGAGCGGCGAGCAGTACTTC. It translates to CASTYPSGEQYF.

Relative to its sample, this clone is hyperexpanded. The chain combines TRBV12-2 with TRBJ2-5; the DNA was not used to check the table's D call, TRBD2. TRBV12-2 is a recognized pseudogene. The CDR3 is made up of 15 amino acids. The CDR3: CASRLGSVVQETQYF. As DNA, the CDR3 is TGTGCAAGTCGCTTAGGAAGTGTAGTCCAAGAGACCCAGTACTTC.

The chain recombines TRBV6-5 with TRBJ2-7; TRBD2 aligns across 8 bases. The germline V gene encodes CDR1 MNHEY and CDR2 SVGAGI. The trim removed 4 bases at V and 6 bases at J, leaving 11 bases unmatched. CDR3 length equals 15 residues. DNA for the CDR3: TGTGCCAGCAGTTCCCGGGGCGCGGGGGGCCTCGAGCAGTACTTC. Translation gives CASSSRGAGGLEQYF.

The V and J genes are TRBV9 and TRBJ2-1; D is unresolved. CDR3 length: 13 residues. Trimming pared 3 bases from V and 6 bases from J, leaving 10 bases between. Germline CDR1 SGDLS, CDR2 YYNGEE. CDR3 protein: CASSDERSNEQFF. The CDR3 coding sequence is TGTGCCAGCAGCGACGAGCGCAGCAATGAGCAGTTCTTC.

The V and J genes are TRBV18 and TRBJ2-5; D call uncertain. The V end lost 1 base, the J end lost 4 bases, and 10 bases lay between the germline ends. The CDR3 loop spans 14 amino acids. The V gene's germline CDR1 is KGHSH and CDR2 LQKENI. CDR3 region: CASSPQNEVETQYF. The CDR3 nucleotides are TGTGCCAGCTCACCACAGAATGAGGTAGAGACCCAGTACTTC. Supplemented by reference TRBV18 and TRBJ2-5, the full variable domain reads NAGVMQNPRHLVRRRGQEARLRCSPMKGHSHVYWYRQLPEEGLKFMVYLQKENIIDESGMPKERFSAEFPKEGPSILRIQQVVRGDSAAYFCASSPQNEVETQYFGPGTRLLVL.

J is TRBJ2-5 and V is TRBV2; 10 bases are shared with TRBD2. Trimming cost V 1 base and J 5 bases; bases outside gene matches: 4. Germline-derived CDR1 and CDR2 are SNHLY and FYNNEI. CDR3 length equals 15 residues. DNA for the CDR3: TGTGCCAGCAGTGAAGGGACTAGCGGAAGCGAGACCCAGTACTTC. Its protein product is CASSEGTSGSETQYF. Full variable domain (missing parts from reference TRBV2 and TRBJ2-5): EPEVTQTPSHQVTQMGQEVILRCVPISNHLYFYWYRQILGQKVEFLVSFYNNEISEKSEIFDDQFSVERPDGSNFTLKIRSTKLEDSAMYFCASSEGTSGSETQYFGPGTRLLVL.

V is TRBV29-1 and J is TRBJ2-7; no clear D. Trimming removed 6 bases at V and 0 bases at J, with 12 bases between. Germline V CDR1 and CDR2: SQVTM, ANQGSEA. This CDR3 has 13 amino acids. The CDR3 region is CSVRSSDSYEQYF. CDR3 coding DNA: TGCAGCGTCCGAAGTTCGGACTCCTACGAGCAGTACTTC.

This chain joins TRBV21-1 and TRBJ2-3; whether TRBD1, the table's D call, matches the DNA was not checked. TRBV21-1 is shown as a pseudogene. CDR3 length: 14 residues. The CDR3 sequence is CASSIRDNTDTQYF. DNA for the CDR3: TGTGCCAGCAGCATCCGGGACAACACAGATACGCAGTATTTT.

V usage is TRBV5-1 and J usage is TRBJ1-1; D remains ambiguous. The CDR3 has 14 residues. CDR1 and CDR2 from the germline V gene are SGHRS and YFSETQ. Trimming took off 0 bases at V and 1 base at J, with 7 bases between the two ends. The CDR3: CASSLGRGNTEAFF. DNA of the CDR3: TGCGCCAGCAGCTTGGGGCGGGGGAACACTGAAGCTTTCTTT. The whole variable domain, remainder taken from reference TRBV5-1 and TRBJ1-1, is KAGVTQTPRYLIKTRGQQVTLSCSPISGHRSVSWYQQTPGQGLQFLFEYFSETQRNKGNFPGRFSGRQFSNSRSEMNVSTLELGDSALYLCASSLGRGNTEAFFGQGTRLTVV.

This chain links TRBV11-3 with TRBJ2-5; the D gene is possibly TRBD1 (5 bases). In germline, CDR1 is SGHNT, CDR2 YENEEA. This CDR3 has 14 amino acids. V was cut by 1 base and J by 1 base, with 7 bases left in between. The CDR3 loop is CASSLAGSQETQYF. In nucleotides, the CDR3 is TGTGCCAGCAGCTTAGCAGGGTCCCAAGAGACCCAGTACTTC.

The chain combines TRBV6-5 with TRBJ1-6; D remains unclear. The germline gives CDR1 MNHEY, CDR2 SVGAGI. The CDR3 sequence is 15 residues long. V gave up 4 bases and J gave up 7 bases, with 14 bases separating them. The CDR3 DNA reads as TGTGCCAGCAGTTTTCTACAGCCTTGGAATTCACCCCTCCACTTT. Its translation is CASSFLQPWNSPLHF.

The V gene is TRBV11-2, the J gene TRBJ2-7, with TRBD2 matching over 14 bases. CDR3 size: 15 residues. CDR1 and CDR2 (germline): SGHAT, FQNNGV. V dropped 5 bases and J dropped 7; count of bases not matched to a gene: 7. DNA of the CDR3: TGTGCCAGCAGCCCCGGACTAGCGGGAGGTCGGGAGCAGTACTTC. Encoded protein: CASSPGLAGGREQYF. Supplemented by reference TRBV11-2 and TRBJ2-7, the full variable domain reads EAGVAQSPRYKIIEKRQSVAFWCNPISGHATLYWYQQILGQGPKLLIQFQNNGVVDDSQLPKDRFSAERLKGVDSTLKIQPAKLEDSAVYLCASSPGLAGGREQYFGPGTRLTVT.

J is TRBJ2-7 and V is TRBV13; TRBD2 matches 11 bases. The CDR3 is 14 amino acids. Germline V CDR1 and CDR2: PRHDT, FYEKMQ (reference sequence). Germline trimming cut 5 bases from V and 3 bases from J; bases unmatched to any gene: 3. The CDR3 DNA follows: TGTGCCAGCAGCGAAGGACTAGCGGGCTACGAGCAGTACTTC. Translated: CASSEGLAGYEQYF.

The chain couples TRBV28 to TRBJ2-1, with D possibly being TRBD2 (6 bases). In germline, CDR1 is MDHEN, CDR2 SYDVKM. Deletions cut 2 bases from V and 0 bases from J, with 17 bases between. This CDR3 has 18 residues. CDR3 DNA: TGTGCCAGCAGTTTAGTCCTGCTAGCGAGAAGCTCCTACAATGAGCAGTTCTTC. Translated: CASSLVLLARSSYNEQFF.

The chain joins TRBV6-5 to TRBJ1-5, with TRBD1 matching 9 bases. V gave up 6 bases and J gave up 7 bases; unmatched junction bases: 7. The CDR3 runs 14 residues. Germline values: CDR1 MNHEY, CDR2 SVGAGI. The CDR3 loop reads CASSSGTGHQPQHF. The CDR3, as DNA: TGTGCCAGCAGCTCCGGGACAGGGCACCAGCCCCAGCATTTT.

The chain links TRBV29-1 to TRBJ2-7; D unresolved. CDR1 SQVTM and CDR2 ANQGSEA come from the germline V gene. Between the trimmed V and J ends, which lost 4 bases and 1 base, there was a span of 8 bases. CDR3 length: 12 residues. DNA of the CDR3: TGCAGCGTTGCACAGCTTTCCTACGAGCAGTACTTC. Encoded protein: CSVAQLSYEQYF.

The chain recombines TRBV11-2 with TRBJ2-7; D is unclear. The length of the CDR3 is 15 residues. Germline-derived CDR1 and CDR2 are SGHAT and FQNNGV. V lost 0 bases and J 0 bases, leaving 9 bases between the germline ends. In nucleotides, the CDR3 is TGTGCCAGCAGCTTAGAACCCAGGAGCTCCTACGAGCAGTACTTC. This codes for CASSLEPRSSYEQYF.

This clone was seen only once. The chain is built from TRBV5-6 and TRBJ2-7; either TRBD1 or TRBD2 may supply D (5 bases each). This CDR3 region has 13 residues. From germline, CDR1 is SGHDT and CDR2 YYEEEE. The germline V and J ends were trimmed by 0 bases and 5 bases, with 9 bases remaining between them. CDR3 in amino acids: CASSLAPGHEQYF. In DNA form, the CDR3 reads TGTGCCAGCAGCTTGGCCCCGGGGCACGAGCAGTACTTC.